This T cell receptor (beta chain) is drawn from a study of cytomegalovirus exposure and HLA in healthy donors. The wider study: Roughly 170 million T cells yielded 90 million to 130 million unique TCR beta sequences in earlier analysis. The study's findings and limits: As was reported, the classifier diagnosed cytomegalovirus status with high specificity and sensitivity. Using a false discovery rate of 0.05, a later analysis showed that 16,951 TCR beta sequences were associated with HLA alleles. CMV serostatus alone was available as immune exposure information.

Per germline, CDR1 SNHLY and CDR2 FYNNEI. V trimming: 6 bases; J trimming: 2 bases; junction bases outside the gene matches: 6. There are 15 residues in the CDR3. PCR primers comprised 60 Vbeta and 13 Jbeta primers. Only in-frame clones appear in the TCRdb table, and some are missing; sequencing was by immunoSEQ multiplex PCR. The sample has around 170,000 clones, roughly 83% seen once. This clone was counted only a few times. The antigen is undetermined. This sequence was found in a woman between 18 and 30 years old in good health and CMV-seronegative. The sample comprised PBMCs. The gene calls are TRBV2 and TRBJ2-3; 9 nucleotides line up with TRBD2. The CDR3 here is CASSLSGGLTDTQYF. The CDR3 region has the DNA TGTGCCAGCAGCCTTAGCGGGGGCCTCACAGATACGCAGTATTTT.